The 22 T cell receptor beta chains below were found in one sample sequenced in a study of Ad26.COV2.S vaccination and SARS-CoV-2 variants. Generated by immunoSEQ multiplex PCR, the TCRdb table keeps only in-frame clones and is missing some. The data show nearly 95,000 clones, 82% seen once. The sample was peripheral blood, taken after recovery from COVID-19. The receptors were gathered from a human donor who had recovered from COVID-19.

The chain recombines TRBV18 with TRBJ1-2; D is uncertain. Trimming cost V 5 bases and J 4 bases, with 17 bases left between them. Germline CDR1 reads KGHSH; CDR2 reads LQKENI. The CDR3 is made up of 15 amino acids. The CDR3 reads CASSETSEGLYGYTF. The CDR3 DNA follows: TGTGCCAGCTCAGAAACGTCGGAGGGCCTCTATGGCTACACCTTC.

The chain combines TRBV7-8 with TRBJ1-4; D not resolved. CDR3 length: 16 amino acids. Germline CDR1 SGHVS, CDR2 FQNEAQ. V was clipped by 2 bases and J by 0 bases, with 10 bases between them. As DNA, the CDR3 is TGTGCCAGCAGCTTATCGGTCCGAACAACTAATGAAAAACTGTTTTTT. This sequence encodes CASSLSVRTTNEKLFF.

V is TRBV18 and J is TRBJ2-7; the match to TRBD2 covers 12 bases. V shed 0 bases, J shed 2 bases, and the junction held 2 bases outside the gene matches. Germline-derived CDR1 and CDR2 are KGHSH and LQKENI. The CDR3 consists of 16 residues. In DNA, the CDR3 is TGTGCCAGCTCACCACCGACTAGCGGGAGCCCCTACGAGCAGTACTTC. The encoded protein is CASSPPTSGSPYEQYF.

This sequence joins TRBV4-2 and TRBJ2-1; TRBD2 matches 11 bases. The J segment lost 7 bases and the V segment lost 1 base, leaving 21 bases of the junction unmatched. Germline V lookup: CDR1 LGHNA, CDR2 YNFKEQ. The CDR3 has 21 residues. The CDR3 DNA is TGTGCCAGCAGCCAAGGGCCTTCGACTAGCGGGACCGATTTATTTCAAAATGAGCAGTTCTTC. Translated: CASSQGPSTSGTDLFQNEQFF.

The J gene is TRBJ2-5, the V gene TRBV2; D may be TRBD2 (6 bases). Germline lookup yields CDR1 SNHLY and CDR2 FYNNEI. The germline V and J ends were trimmed by 6 bases and 6 bases, with 23 bases remaining between them. CDR3 length: 16 residues. CDR3 DNA sequence: TGTGCCAGCAGGAAACCTGGGAGGAGTAGGGCGAAGACCCAGTACTTC. Its protein product is CASRKPGRSRAKTQYF.

This clone was detected many times. V usage is TRBV3-1 (or the pseudogene TRBV3-2) and J usage is TRBJ2-1; no reliable D call. Germline-derived CDR1 and CDR2 are LGHDT and YNNKEL (reference sequence). The length of the CDR3 is 13 residues. Trimming shortened V by 3 bases and J by 12 bases, and 15 bases separated the two germline ends. Here the CDR3 reads CASSQGPVGGQFF. CDR3 DNA sequence: TGTGCCAGCAGCCAGGGCCCCGTAGGTGGGCAGTTCTTC.

Only a few counts were recorded for this clone. The chain is built from TRBV29-1 and TRBJ2-3; D perhaps matches TRBD2 (6 bases). V lost 3 bases and J lost 5, with 12 bases in between. From germline, CDR1 is SQVTM and CDR2 ANQGSEA. There are 13 residues in the CDR3. CDR3 sequence (DNA): TGCAGCGTTGAGGGGGGTCTGGTAGATACGCAGTATTTT. Translation: CSVEGGLVDTQYF.

The chain employs TRBV4-2 and TRBJ1-2; D unclear. Germline CDR1 and CDR2: LGHNA and YNFKEQ. The CDR3 extends over 14 amino acids. V gave up 4 bases and J gave up 5 bases, with 14 bases separating them. The CDR3 region has the DNA TGTGCCAGCAGCCTAGACCCCGAGGGTTATGGCTACACCTTC. Translating gives CASSLDPEGYGYTF.

The chain couples TRBV6-5 to TRBJ2-2; D is ambiguous. CDR1 is MNHEY, CDR2 SVGAGI, per germline. Trimming cost V 4 bases and J 1 base, with 1 base left between them. The CDR3 is made up of 12 amino acids. The CDR3: CASSWNTGELFF. The CDR3 DNA reads TGTGCCAGCAGTTGGAACACCGGGGAGCTGTTTTTT.

This clone appeared a few times. V and J are TRBV28 and TRBJ1-3; possible D gene TRBD1, 5 bases. Germline values: CDR1 MDHEN, CDR2 SYDVKM. The CDR3 length is 14 residues. V dropped 3 bases and J dropped 2 bases, with 8 bases sitting between them. CDR3 coding DNA: TGTGCCAGCAGTTTTAGGGGCGCTGGAAACACCATATATTTT. Protein product: CASSFRGAGNTIYF. The whole variable domain, filled in from reference TRBV28 and TRBJ1-3, reads DVKVTQSSRYLVKRTGEKVFLECVQDMDHENMFWYRQDPGLGLRLIYFSYDVKMKEKGDIPEGYSVSREKKERFSLILESASTNQTSMYLCASSFRGAGNTIYFGEGSWLTVV.

This clone has more than one count but fewer than ten. The chain employs TRBV25-1 and TRBJ1-1; no firm D call. CDR1 and CDR2 (germline): MGHDK, SYGVNS. V lost 10 bases and J 1 base, leaving 13 bases between the germline ends. The CDR3 consists of 13 residues. The CDR3, as DNA: TGTGCCACCTCCCGGGGTCAGAACACTGAAGCTTTCTTT. Translated: CATSRGQNTEAFF.

V is TRBV27 and J is TRBJ2-2; D could derive from TRBD1 or TRBD2 (5 bases each). The CDR3 has 17 residues. Germline CDR1 MNHEY, CDR2 SMNVEV (reference sequence). Trimming pared 0 bases from V and 1 base from J, leaving 12 bases between. CDR3 region: CASSLSMGPLNTGELFF. The CDR3 nucleotides read TGTGCCAGCAGTTTATCGATGGGACCCTTGAACACCGGGGAGCTGTTTTTT.

This rearrangement joins TRBV7-8 to TRBJ2-1; D is unresolved. Germline V CDR1 and CDR2: SGHVS, FQNEAQ. The CDR3 extends over 11 amino acids. The germline V and J ends were trimmed by 5 bases and 8 bases, with 7 bases remaining between them. DNA of the CDR3: TGTGCCAGCAGCCGAGAGTATGAGCAGTTCTTC. It specifies CASSREYEQFF.

The chain combines TRBV23-1 with TRBJ2-6, with 7 bases matching TRBD2. TRBV23-1 is known as an ORF, though its function is uncertain. This CDR3 has 17 residues. The V and J ends lost 11 bases and 0 bases, in that order; junction bases with no gene match: 13. The CDR3 region is CAPLVSGYLSGANVLTF. The CDR3 DNA reads TGCGCCCCATTGGTTAGCGGGTATCTCTCTGGGGCCAACGTCCTGACTTTC.

This clone was picked up one time. This chain joins TRBV29-1 and TRBJ2-1; 10 nucleotides align to TRBD1. Trimming cost V 5 bases and J 3 bases; bases outside gene matches: 7. Germline V gene sequence: CDR1 SQVTM, CDR2 ANQGSEA. The CDR3 has 15 amino acids. The CDR3 coding sequence is TGCAGCGTTTTAGCGGGACAGGGGATCTACAATGAGCAGTTCTTC. It specifies CSVLAGQGIYNEQFF.

This clone was found once. This chain connects TRBV29-1 to TRBJ2-1; D is unclear. The germline CDR1 and CDR2 sequences are SQVTM and ANQGSEA. This CDR3 comprises 11 residues. The V end lost 1 base, the J end lost 4 bases, and 2 bases lay between the germline ends. The CDR3 here is CSVEVYNEQFF. The CDR3 DNA is TGCAGCGTTGAAGTGTACAATGAGCAGTTCTTC.

This chain links TRBV7-2 with TRBJ1-5, with D maybe TRBD1 (5 bases). V gave up 1 base and J gave up 2 bases, with 12 bases separating them. The CDR3 is 16 amino acids. Germline CDR1 SGHTA, CDR2 FQGNSA. The DNA for the CDR3 is TGTGCCAGCAGCTTAGATACCGGGGGTGGCAATCAGCCCCAGCATTTT. It translates to CASSLDTGGGNQPQHF. The whole variable domain, filled in from reference TRBV7-2 and TRBJ1-5, reads GAGVSQSPSNKVTEKGKDVELRCDPISGHTALYWYRQSLGQGLEFLIYFQGNSAPDKSGLPSDRFSAERTGGSVSTLTIQRTQQEDSAVYLCASSLDTGGGNQPQHFGDGTRLSIL.

The chain links TRBV19 to TRBJ1-5; possible D gene TRBD1, 5 bases. The CDR3 sequence is 15 residues long. V was clipped by 4 bases and J by 3 bases, with 13 bases between them. The germline V gene encodes CDR1 LNHDA and CDR2 SQIVND (reference sequence). The CDR3 here is CASSNPQGNNQPQHF. The CDR3 coding sequence is TGTGCCAGTAGTAATCCCCAGGGCAACAATCAGCCCCAGCATTTT. Combining the CDR3 with reference TRBV19 and TRBJ1-5 gives the whole variable domain DGGITQSPKYLFRKEGQNVTLSCEQNLNHDAMYWYRQDPGQGLRLIYYSQIVNDFQKGDIAEGYSVSREKKESFPLTVTSAQKNPTAFYLCASSNPQGNNQPQHFGDGTRLSIL.

This clone was counted only a few times. This sequence joins TRBV27 and TRBJ1-6; 7 bases are shared with TRBD1. Germline V gene sequence: CDR1 MNHEY, CDR2 SMNVEV (reference sequence). V was clipped by 3 bases and J by 10 bases; unmatched bases: 3. CDR3 length: 13 amino acids. The CDR3 coding sequence is TGTGCCAGCAGTTTTAGGGGGCTCTCACCCCTCCACTTT. Its translation is CASSFRGLSPLHF.

The gene calls are TRBV28 and TRBJ1-2, with 7 bases aligning to TRBD1. Germline lookup yields CDR1 MDHEN and CDR2 SYDVKM. The CDR3 sequence is 14 residues long. The ends lost 6 bases at V and 2 bases at J; junction bases unmatched: 6. The CDR3 DNA is TGTGCCAGCAGCCAACCGGGACAGAACTATGGCTACACCTTC. It is translated as CASSQPGQNYGYTF.

This chain links TRBV29-1 with TRBJ2-7, with D unclear. Trimming took off 1 base at V and 2 bases at J, with 6 bases between the two ends. From germline, CDR1 is SQVTM and CDR2 ANQGSEA. There are 12 residues in the CDR3. The CDR3 loop reads CSVEAEAYEQYF. The CDR3 DNA is TGCAGCGTTGAAGCTGAGGCCTACGAGCAGTACTTC.

In this sample, this clone turned up once. The chain uses TRBV2 and TRBJ2-3, with 7 nucleotides matching TRBD2. Per the germline V gene, CDR1 is SNHLY and CDR2 is FYNNEI. There are 15 residues in the CDR3. With 9 bases clipped from V and 1 base from J, the junction kept 10 bases outside the gene matches. CDR3 nucleotide sequence: TGTGCCAGATCGATAGCGGGCCGGGGCACAGATACGCAGTATTTT. Its translation is CARSIAGRGTDTQYF. The full variable domain, rest sourced from reference TRBV2 and TRBJ2-3, is EPEVTQTPSHQVTQMGQEVILRCVPISNHLYFYWYRQILGQKVEFLVSFYNNEISEKSEIFDDQFSVERPDGSNFTLKIRSTKLEDSAMYFCARSIAGRGTDTQYFGPGTRLTVL.